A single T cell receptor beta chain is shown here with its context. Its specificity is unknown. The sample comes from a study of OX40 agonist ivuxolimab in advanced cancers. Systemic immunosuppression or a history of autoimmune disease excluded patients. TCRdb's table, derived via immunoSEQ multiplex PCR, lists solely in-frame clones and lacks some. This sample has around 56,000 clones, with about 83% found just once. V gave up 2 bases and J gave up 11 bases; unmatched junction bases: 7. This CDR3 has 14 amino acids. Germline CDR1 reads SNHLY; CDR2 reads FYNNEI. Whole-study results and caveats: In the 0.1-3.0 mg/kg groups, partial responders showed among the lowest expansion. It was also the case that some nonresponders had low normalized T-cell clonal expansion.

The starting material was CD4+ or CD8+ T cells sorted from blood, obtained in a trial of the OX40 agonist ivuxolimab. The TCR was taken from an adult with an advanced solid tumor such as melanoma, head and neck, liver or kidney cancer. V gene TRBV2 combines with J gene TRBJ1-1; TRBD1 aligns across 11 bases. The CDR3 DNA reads TGTGCCAGCAGTGAATTGGACAGGGGGCAGCGTGCTTTCTTT. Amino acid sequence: CASSELDRGQRAFF.